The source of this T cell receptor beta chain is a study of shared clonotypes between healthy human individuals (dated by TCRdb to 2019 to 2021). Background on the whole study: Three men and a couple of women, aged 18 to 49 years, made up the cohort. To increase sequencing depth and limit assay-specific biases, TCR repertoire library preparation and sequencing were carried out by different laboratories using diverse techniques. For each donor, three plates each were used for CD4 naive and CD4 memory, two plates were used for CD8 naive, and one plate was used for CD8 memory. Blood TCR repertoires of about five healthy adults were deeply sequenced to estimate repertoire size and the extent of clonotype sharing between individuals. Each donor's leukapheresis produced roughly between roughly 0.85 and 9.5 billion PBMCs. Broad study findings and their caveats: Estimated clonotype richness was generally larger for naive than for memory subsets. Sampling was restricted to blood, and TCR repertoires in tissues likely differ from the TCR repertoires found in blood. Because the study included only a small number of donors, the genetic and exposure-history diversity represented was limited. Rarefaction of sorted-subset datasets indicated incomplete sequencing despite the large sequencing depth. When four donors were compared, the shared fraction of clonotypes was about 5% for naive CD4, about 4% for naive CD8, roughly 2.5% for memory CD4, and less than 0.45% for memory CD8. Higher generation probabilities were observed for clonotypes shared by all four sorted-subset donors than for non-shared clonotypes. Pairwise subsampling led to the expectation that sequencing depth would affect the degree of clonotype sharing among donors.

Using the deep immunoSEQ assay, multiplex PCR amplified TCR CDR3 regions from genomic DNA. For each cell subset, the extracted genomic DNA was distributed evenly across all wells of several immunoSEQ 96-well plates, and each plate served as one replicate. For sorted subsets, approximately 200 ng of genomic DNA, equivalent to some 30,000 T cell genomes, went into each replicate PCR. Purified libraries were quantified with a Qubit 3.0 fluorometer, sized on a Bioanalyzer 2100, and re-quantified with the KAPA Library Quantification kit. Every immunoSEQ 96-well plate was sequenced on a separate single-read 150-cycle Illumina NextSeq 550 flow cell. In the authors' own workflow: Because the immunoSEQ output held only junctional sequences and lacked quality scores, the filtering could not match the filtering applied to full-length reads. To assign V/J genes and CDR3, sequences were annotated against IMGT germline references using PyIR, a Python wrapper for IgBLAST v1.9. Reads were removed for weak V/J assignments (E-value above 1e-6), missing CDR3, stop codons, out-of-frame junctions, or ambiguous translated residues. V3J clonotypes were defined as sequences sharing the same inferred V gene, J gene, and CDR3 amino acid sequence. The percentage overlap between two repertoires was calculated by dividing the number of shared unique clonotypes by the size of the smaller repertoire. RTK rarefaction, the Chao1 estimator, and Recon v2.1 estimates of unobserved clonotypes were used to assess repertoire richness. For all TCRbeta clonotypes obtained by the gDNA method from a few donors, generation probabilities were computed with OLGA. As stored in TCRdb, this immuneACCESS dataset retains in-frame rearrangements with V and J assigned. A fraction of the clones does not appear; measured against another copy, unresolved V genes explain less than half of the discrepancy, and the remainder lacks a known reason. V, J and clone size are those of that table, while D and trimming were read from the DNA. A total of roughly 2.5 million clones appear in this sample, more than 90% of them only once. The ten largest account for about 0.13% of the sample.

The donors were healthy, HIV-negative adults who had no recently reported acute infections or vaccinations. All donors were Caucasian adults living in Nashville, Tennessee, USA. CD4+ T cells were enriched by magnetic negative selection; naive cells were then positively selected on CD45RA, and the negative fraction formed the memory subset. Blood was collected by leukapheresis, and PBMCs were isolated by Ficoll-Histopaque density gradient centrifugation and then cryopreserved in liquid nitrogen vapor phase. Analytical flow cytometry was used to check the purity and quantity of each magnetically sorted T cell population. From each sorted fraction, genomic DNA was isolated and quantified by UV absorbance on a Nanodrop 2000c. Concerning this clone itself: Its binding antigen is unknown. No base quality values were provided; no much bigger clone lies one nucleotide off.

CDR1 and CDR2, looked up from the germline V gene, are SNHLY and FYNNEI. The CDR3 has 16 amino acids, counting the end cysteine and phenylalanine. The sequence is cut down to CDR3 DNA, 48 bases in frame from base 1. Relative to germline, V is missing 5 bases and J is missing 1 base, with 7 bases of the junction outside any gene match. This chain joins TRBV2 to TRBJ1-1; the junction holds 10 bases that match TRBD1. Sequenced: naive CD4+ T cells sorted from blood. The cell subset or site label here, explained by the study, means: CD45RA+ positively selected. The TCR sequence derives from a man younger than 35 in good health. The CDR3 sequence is CASSPGTGASNTEAFF. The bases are TGTGCCAGCAGTCCCGGGACAGGGGCCTCGAACACTGAAGCTTTCTTT.